These 28 T cell receptor beta chains were all obtained from the same sample, sequenced in a study of OX40 agonist ivuxolimab in advanced cancers. Assay used: immunoSEQ multiplex PCR; TCRdb lists only in-frame clones, some missing. The sample contains tens of thousands of clones, 80% to 95% of which appear only once. The sequenced sample was CD4+ or CD8+ T cells sorted from blood, obtained in a trial of the OX40 agonist ivuxolimab. Every receptor here comes from an adult with an advanced solid tumor such as melanoma, head and neck, liver or kidney cancer.

This clone has just one count. The CDR3 coding sequence is TGTGCCAGCAGTTTATGGGGGGAGATACAATACACTGAAGCTTTCTTT. This encodes CASSLWGEIQYTEAFF. The chain employs TRBV28 and TRBJ1-1; a weak D match, TRBD1 (5 bases). The CDR3 runs 16 residues. V shed 0 bases and J shed 3 bases, with 14 bases lying between them. Germline V CDR1 and CDR2: MDHEN, SYDVKM.

The chain is built from TRBV7-2 and TRBJ1-3, with D tentatively TRBD1 (5 bases). This CDR3 is built from 16 residues. Germline CDR1 reads SGHTA; CDR2 reads FQGNSA. The V and J ends lost 0 bases and 0 bases respectively, with 9 bases between them. The CDR3 sequence: CASSLAPGTSGNTIYF. The CDR3 DNA reads as TGTGCCAGCAGCTTAGCCCCGGGGACCTCTGGAAACACCATATATTTT.

The V and J genes are TRBV18 and TRBJ2-5; 11 bases fit TRBD1. Per the germline V gene, CDR1 is KGHSH and CDR2 is LQKENI. V trimming: 0 bases; J trimming: 5 bases; junction bases outside the gene matches: 5. CDR3 length equals 16 residues. CDR3 loop: CASSPPGQGAGETQYF. CDR3 DNA: TGTGCCAGCTCACCACCTGGACAGGGGGCTGGGGAGACCCAGTACTTC. The whole variable domain, filled in from reference TRBV18 and TRBJ2-5, reads NAGVMQNPRHLVRRRGQEARLRCSPMKGHSHVYWYRQLPEEGLKFMVYLQKENIIDESGMPKERFSAEFPKEGPSILRIQQVVRGDSAAYFCASSPPGQGAGETQYFGPGTRLLVL.

The V call is TRBV11-2, the J call TRBJ2-7; maybe TRBD2 (6 bases). Germline V gives CDR1 SGHAT, CDR2 FQNNGV. Trimming removed 4 bases from V and 4 bases from J, with 23 bases in between. The CDR3 is 17 residues long. The CDR3 here is CASSSVATTFGGYEQYF. For the CDR3, the DNA is TGTGCCAGCAGCTCAGTAGCCACGACCTTTGGGGGGTACGAGCAGTACTTC.

The V gene is TRBV18, the J gene TRBJ2-2; D ambiguous. The CDR3 sequence is 14 residues long. Germline-derived CDR1 and CDR2 are KGHSH and LQKENI. The V and J ends lost 2 bases and 1 base respectively, with 5 bases between them. The CDR3: CASSPKGNTGELFF. The DNA for the CDR3 is TGTGCCAGCTCACCAAAGGGGAACACCGGGGAGCTGTTTTTT.

This clone has only one observation. The V call is TRBV5-1, the J call TRBJ1-3, with a possible D match to TRBD1 (5 bases). Germline V gene lookup returns CDR1 SGHRS and CDR2 YFSETQ. Deletions cut 4 bases from V and 0 bases from J, with 11 bases between. The CDR3 consists of 15 residues. Here the CDR3 reads CASSGDSFSGNTIYF. CDR3 bases: TGCGCCAGCAGCGGAGACAGCTTCTCTGGAAACACCATATATTTT.

This chain connects TRBV7-8 to TRBJ2-2; 8 nucleotides match TRBD1. The V gene end was trimmed by 1 base and the J gene end by 5 bases; junction bases not matched to a gene: 6. The CDR3 length is 16 residues. From germline, CDR1 is SGHVS and CDR2 FQNEAQ. As DNA, the CDR3 is TGTGCCAGCAGCTTAGGGCTCCGACAGGGGACCGGGGAGCTGTTTTTT. Residues: CASSLGLRQGTGELFF. Drawing the rest from reference TRBV7-8 and TRBJ2-2, the complete variable domain is GAGVSQSPRYKVAKRGQDVALRCDPISGHVSLFWYQQALGQGPEFLTYFQNEAQLDKSGLPSDRFFAERPEGSVSTLKIQRTQQEDSAVYLCASSLGLRQGTGELFFGEGSRLTVL.

The chain has TRBV5-8 and TRBJ1-2; possible D gene TRBD1, 5 bases. V gave up 3 bases and J gave up 5 bases, with 17 bases separating them. From germline, CDR1 is SGHTS and CDR2 YDEGEE. This CDR3 is 15 amino acids long. The CDR3 DNA follows: TGTGCCAGCAGCTCCCCGGGACGCAATGCTTATGGCTACACCTTC. It translates to CASSSPGRNAYGYTF.

V and J are TRBV6-5 and TRBJ1-2; no reliable D call. The CDR3 covers 12 residues. Per germline, CDR1 MNHEY and CDR2 SVGAGI. V was trimmed by 5 bases and J by 8 bases, leaving 12 bases between them. CDR3 in DNA: TGTGCCAGCAGTCACGGTCGGTTAGGCTACACCTTC. It specifies CASSHGRLGYTF.

This clone has more than one count but fewer than ten. The J gene is TRBJ1-1, the V gene TRBV11-1; 8 bases align to TRBD1. CDR1 and CDR2 from the germline V gene are SGHAT and FQDESV (reference sequence). The length of the CDR3 is 14 residues. V lost 5 bases and J lost 4; bases outside the gene matches: 6. CDR3: CASSPRGQGTEAFF. CDR3 nucleotides: TGTGCCAGCAGCCCCAGGGGGCAGGGCACTGAAGCTTTCTTT. Together with reference TRBV11-1 and TRBJ1-1, the CDR3 gives the full variable domain: EAEVAQSPRYKITEKSQAVAFWCDPISGHATLYWYRQILGQGPELLVQFQDESVVDDSQLPKDRFSAERLKGVDSTLKIQPAELGDSAMYLCASSPRGQGTEAFFGQGTRLTVV.

V and J are TRBV4-3 and TRBJ2-4; D is perhaps TRBD2 (6 bases). Looked up from germline, CDR1 is LGHNA and CDR2 is YSLEER. V was cut by 0 bases and J by 6 bases, with 12 bases left in between. The CDR3 spans 15 residues. Written as DNA, the CDR3 is TGCGCCAGCAGCCAAGATCTTCGGGGGACAAACATTCAGTACTTC. Its translation is CASSQDLRGTNIQYF.

The rearrangement joins TRBV5-1 to TRBJ2-7, with 8 bases fitting TRBD1. Losses at the gene ends were 4 bases for V and 2 bases for J; bases not matched to a gene: 14. Germline CDR1 SGHRS, CDR2 YFSETQ. CDR3 length equals 17 residues. CDR3 loop: CASSKMSTGVGAYEQYF. The CDR3 nucleotides are TGCGCCAGCAGCAAGATGTCGACAGGGGTAGGGGCCTACGAGCAGTACTTC.

The chain is built from TRBV28 and TRBJ2-7, with 7 bases aligning to TRBD1. The junction had 6 bases not matched to a gene; V was cut back by 6 bases and J by 7 bases. Germline assignment: CDR1 MDHEN and CDR2 SYDVKM. The CDR3 has 12 amino acids. CDR3 bases: TGTGCCAGCAGCGACAGGGTGAGAGAGCAGTACTTC. It yields the protein CASSDRVREQYF.

CDR3 protein: CASSTPTGSKNIQYF. CDR3 in DNA: TGCGCCAGCAGTACACCGACAGGGTCCAAAAACATTCAGTACTTC. V usage is TRBV23-1 and J usage is TRBJ2-4, with 7 nucleotides matching TRBD1. TRBV23-1 is an ORF for which the function is uncertain. V was pared by 5 bases and J by 2 bases, with 6 bases of the junction left unmatched. This CDR3 is 15 amino acids long.

The chain joins TRBV7-2 to TRBJ1-5, with a weak D call TRBD1 (6 bases). Trimming shortened V by 5 bases and J by 1 base, and 9 bases separated the two germline ends. This CDR3 has 14 amino acids. CDR1 SGHTA and CDR2 FQGNSA come from the germline V gene. CDR3 in amino acids: CASSPQGSNQPQHF. In DNA form, the CDR3 reads TGTGCCAGCAGCCCCCAGGGGAGCAATCAGCCCCAGCATTTT.

This sequence joins TRBV5-5 and TRBJ2-1; D is perhaps TRBD1 (5 bases). Germline CDR1 and CDR2: SGHKS and YYEKEE (reference sequence). V shed 4 bases and J shed 0 bases, with 26 bases lying between them. This CDR3 spans 20 amino acids. CDR3 sequence reads: CASSPELTQGIPSSYNEQFF. The DNA for the CDR3 is TGTGCCAGCAGCCCTGAACTGACCCAGGGAATCCCAAGCTCCTACAATGAGCAGTTCTTC.

CDR3 sequence reads: CASRPPDPNYNEQFF. The CDR3 coding sequence is TGTGCCAGCAGACCCCCGGACCCCAACTACAATGAGCAGTTCTTC. The chain recombines TRBV9 with TRBJ2-1; D gene unclear. Trimming cost V 5 bases and J 3 bases, with 15 bases left between them. Germline V CDR1 and CDR2: SGDLS, YYNGEE. This CDR3 spans 15 amino acids.

V and J are TRBV6-6 and TRBJ2-3; TRBD2 is a possible D gene (6 bases). The CDR3 covers 16 residues. Germline values: CDR1 MNHNY, CDR2 SVGAGI (reference sequence). V gave up 6 bases and J gave up 6 bases, with 22 bases separating them. CDR3 residues: CASSQASDLGRDTQYF. The DNA of the CDR3 is TGTGCCAGCAGCCAAGCCTCCGACTTGGGGAGGGATACGCAGTATTTT.

The rearrangement joins TRBV7-9 to TRBJ1-2, with D hard to call. Germline CDR1 and CDR2: SEHNR and FQNEAQ (reference sequence). This CDR3 is built from 16 residues. V was pared by 5 bases and J by 2 bases, with 18 bases between. This chain's CDR3 is CASSPRQRLSNYGYTF. The DNA of the CDR3 is TGTGCCAGCAGCCCCCGGCAGAGACTCTCCAACTATGGCTACACCTTC.

The chain combines TRBV7-9 with TRBJ2-1; no clear D gene. V lost 0 bases and J lost 7, with 10 bases in between. Germline lookup yields CDR1 SEHNR and CDR2 FQNEAQ (reference sequence). The length of the CDR3 is 14 residues. This CDR3 reads CASSLAARSNEQFF. CDR3 in DNA: TGTGCCAGCAGCTTAGCGGCCAGGTCAAATGAGCAGTTCTTC.

This chain connects TRBV25-1 to TRBJ1-1, with 7 bases that match TRBD1. Per the germline V gene, CDR1 is MGHDK and CDR2 is SYGVNS. This CDR3 comprises 15 residues. J was trimmed by 3 bases and V by 2 bases; bases with no gene match: 6. The CDR3 region has the DNA TGTGCCAGCAGTGAACGGGGGACAGCCTACACTGAAGCTTTCTTT. It translates to CASSERGTAYTEAFF. The entire variable domain, with the rest obtained from reference TRBV25-1 and TRBJ1-1, is as follows: EADIYQTPRYLVIGTGKKITLECSQTMGHDKMYWYQQDPGMELHLIHYSYGVNSTEKGDLSSESTVSRIRTEHFPLTLESARPSHTSQYLCASSERGTAYTEAFFGQGTRLTVV.

This chain joins TRBV23-1 and TRBJ1-2; D unresolved. TRBV23-1 is labeled an ORF, and its function is uncertain. This CDR3 is 13 amino acids long. V lost 3 bases and J 3 bases, leaving 8 bases between the germline ends. The DNA of the CDR3 is TGCGCCAGCAGTCACCGAACGGACTATGGCTACACCTTC. Encoded protein: CASSHRTDYGYTF.

The chain uses TRBV11-3 and TRBJ2-7; 13 bases are shared with TRBD2. Germline V lookup: CDR1 SGHNT, CDR2 YENEEA. After removal of 3 bases from V and 2 bases from J, the junction contained 7 bases not matched to a gene. This CDR3 spans 17 amino acids. The CDR3 nucleotides are TGTGCCAGCAGCTTCGGGACTAGCGGGACGTTCCCCTACGAGCAGTACTTC. It translates to CASSFGTSGTFPYEQYF.

This clone is a singleton in its sample. This chain uses TRBV7-9 with TRBJ1-1; D uncertain. In germline, CDR1 is SEHNR, CDR2 FQNEAQ (reference sequence). V lost 5 bases and J lost 3, with 16 bases in between. This CDR3 has 15 amino acids. This CDR3 reads CASSLGGFLDTEAFF. DNA of the CDR3: TGTGCCAGCAGCCTTGGTGGTTTTTTGGACACTGAAGCTTTCTTT.

This chain connects TRBV30 to TRBJ2-7; a weak D match, TRBD2 (5 bases). CDR1 is GTSNPN and CDR2 is SVGIG in the germline V gene (reference sequence). The CDR3 spans 11 residues. Trimming cost V 4 bases and J 4 bases, with 8 bases left between them. DNA for the CDR3: TGTGCCTGGACCCGGGGTTACGAGCAGTACTTC. Translation gives CAWTRGYEQYF.

The J gene is TRBJ2-6, the V gene TRBV5-1; 8 positions agree with TRBD1. Germline CDR1 SGHRS, CDR2 YFSETQ. This CDR3 region has 18 residues. V trimming: 4 bases; J trimming: 0 bases; junction bases outside the gene matches: 9. CDR3: CASSPTTGGVSGANVLTF. CDR3 nucleotide sequence: TGCGCCAGCAGCCCGACTACAGGGGGAGTCTCTGGGGCCAACGTCCTGACTTTC. The full variable domain, rest sourced from reference TRBV5-1 and TRBJ2-6, is KAGVTQTPRYLIKTRGQQVTLSCSPISGHRSVSWYQQTPGQGLQFLFEYFSETQRNKGNFPGRFSGRQFSNSRSEMNVSTLELGDSALYLCASSPTTGGVSGANVLTFGAGSRLTVL.

The rearrangement uses TRBV11-2 and TRBJ2-5; D remains unclear. Germline V gene sequence: CDR1 SGHAT, CDR2 FQNNGV. The CDR3 is 15 residues long. V lost 0 bases and J 3 bases, leaving 11 bases between the germline ends. The CDR3 is CASSLDQGWEETQYF. For the CDR3, the DNA is TGTGCCAGCAGCTTAGATCAAGGGTGGGAAGAGACCCAGTACTTC.

V and J are TRBV28 and TRBJ2-2, with TRBD1 matching 7 bases. Per the germline V gene, CDR1 is MDHEN and CDR2 is SYDVKM. The CDR3 consists of 14 residues. V dropped 10 bases and J dropped 1; count of bases not matched to a gene: 6. The CDR3 here is CAIPRDRNTGELFF. CDR3 bases: TGTGCCATCCCCCGGGACAGGAACACCGGGGAGCTGTTTTTT.